The 3 T cell receptor beta chains below all came from one sample that was sequenced in a study of beta chain features in type 1 diabetes. Findings and limits, study-wide: Among patients with Type 1 diabetes, TCRB CDR3s were moderately but significantly shorter in every one of the four CD4+ subsets.

Reverse transcribing all isolated RNA meant expressed TCRB transcripts were sequenced. Method: immunoSEQ multiplex PCR; TCRdb's copy keeps in-frame clones and lacks some. The data contain 500,000 to 850,000 clones, around 15% of them singletons. For these receptors, no antigen is known. Sequences were obtained from naive CD4+ T cells from blood. The receptors come from a man aged 18 to 30 with type 1 diabetes.

This clone turned up a few times. This chain links TRBV19 with TRBJ2-2; 7 bases are a match to TRBD1. V dropped 9 bases and J dropped 4; count of bases not matched to a gene: 2. Germline loops: CDR1 LNHDA, CDR2 SQIVND (reference sequence). The CDR3 has 12 amino acids. The chain's CDR3 is CASDRATGELFF. The CDR3 nucleotides are TGTGCCAGCGACAGGGCCACCGGGGAGCTGTTTTTT. Looking up the rest from reference TRBV19 and TRBJ2-2 gives the full variable domain: DGGITQSPKYLFRKEGQNVTLSCEQNLNHDAMYWYRQDPGQGLRLIYYSQIVNDFQKGDIAEGYSVSREKKESFPLTVTSAQKNPTAFYLCASDRATGELFFGEGSRLTVL.

The sample holds a few counts of this clone. The chain carries TRBV28 and TRBJ2-2; D unclear. The V end lost 4 bases, the J end lost 0 bases, and 12 bases lay between the germline ends. Germline CDR1 is MDHEN and CDR2 is SYDVKM. The CDR3 is 16 residues long. The CDR3 DNA reads TGTGCCAGCAGTTCCTCACACAGCCCGAACACCGGGGAGCTGTTTTTT. Translating it yields CASSSSHSPNTGELFF.

This clone occurred a few times. The gene calls are TRBV10-3 and TRBJ1-5, with 7 bases matching TRBD1. Trimming cost V 4 bases and J 11 bases; bases outside gene matches: 11. Germline V gene sequence: CDR1 ENHRY, CDR2 SYGVKD. The CDR3 loop spans 14 amino acids. CDR3: CAISGGDSPEAQHF. CDR3 nucleotides: TGTGCCATCAGTGGGGGGGACAGCCCCGAAGCCCAGCATTTT.